The rows below give T cell receptor beta chains drawn from one sample of a study of blood T cell repertoires in COVID-19. Repertoires were generated with immunoSEQ multiplex PCR, while TCRdb's copy carries only in-frame clones and drops some. This table has about 280,000 clones, about 87% appearing once. Sample: PBMCs or T cells enriched from blood (not recorded which). These TCRs come from a woman in her 30s with acute COVID-19. Each CDR3 is given with its conserved first and last residue. A D gene is named only where the DNA matches it firmly. Expanded clones get a size class; other rows say once, few or many, or leave the size out.

cdr3_nt cdr3_aa j_call v_call clone_size d_call
TGTGCCAGCAGCTTAGGCGGGAGGGCCCCATTTGAGCAGTACTTC CASSLGGRAPFEQYF TRBJ2-7 TRBV7-2 - TRBD2
TGTGCCAGCAGCCAAGTTTTAGCGGGAGAAGATGAGCAGTTCTTC CASSQVLAGEDEQFF TRBJ2-1 TRBV3-1/TRBV3-2 - TRBD2
TGCAGCGCTTGGACAGATGGTCGTTATGGCTACACCTTC CSAWTDGRYGYTF TRBJ1-2 TRBV29-1 - -
TGTGCCAGCAGCATCGGGACTAGCGGGAGGGTGGCTGAGCAGTTCTTC CASSIGTSGRVAEQFF TRBJ2-1 TRBV7-3 - TRBD2
TGTGCCAGCAGCTTAGGTCCAACTAGCGCACCCTCCTACGAGCAGTACTTC CASSLGPTSAPSYEQYF TRBJ2-7 TRBV11-2 - TRBD2
TGTGCCAGCAGCTTAGTGGGGACTCTCTCCTACGAGCAGTACTTC CASSLVGTLSYEQYF TRBJ2-7 TRBV11-2 - -
TGTGCCAGCAGTTACGATACAGGGGGCTACGAGCAGTACTTC CASSYDTGGYEQYF TRBJ2-7 TRBV6-5 - TRBD1
TGCGCCAGCAGCCAAGAGGCAGTCGGGACAGGACCCGCGGGCTACACCTTC CASSQEAVGTGPAGYTF TRBJ1-2 TRBV4-3 - TRBD1
TGTGCCAGCCGGAGGCTGTTTAGCGGGATATTGAACACCGGGGAGCTGTTTTTT CASRRLFSGILNTGELFF TRBJ2-2 TRBV5-8 - TRBD2
TGTGCCACCAGTGAGTCGGACAGGGGCAAACATTTT CATSESDRGKHF TRBJ1-5 TRBV24-1 - TRBD1
TGTGCCAGCAGTGCCCTCCCGGGACAGGGGGCCACTGGAAACACCATATATTTT CASSALPGQGATGNTIYF TRBJ1-3 TRBV28 - TRBD1
TGTGCCAGCAGCTTAGAGGGCGTGAGCTCCTACGAGCAGTACTTC CASSLEGVSSYEQYF TRBJ2-7 TRBV11-2 - -
TGTGCCAGCAGCCAAGAATCGGTCAACTATGGCTACACCTTC CASSQESVNYGYTF TRBJ1-2 TRBV3-1/TRBV3-2 - -
TGTGCCTGGACGCCGGGCGGGGATCGGGAGCAGTACTTC CAWTPGGDREQYF TRBJ2-7 TRBV30 - -
TGTGCCAGTAAGGAGACTAGCGGGAGGTACGAGCAGTACTTC CASKETSGRYEQYF TRBJ2-7 TRBV19 once TRBD2
TGTGCCAGTAGTATTTACATGACTCTCGCTCGCCCCTACGAGCAGTACTTC CASSIYMTLARPYEQYF TRBJ2-7 TRBV19 once -
TGTGCCAGCAGCTTGAGCGGGACAGGGGTTGGGACCGGGGAGCTGTTTTTT CASSLSGTGVGTGELFF TRBJ2-2 TRBV7-9 - TRBD1
TGTGCCAGTAGTATCGGCGGGGCCGATACGCAGTATTTT CASSIGGADTQYF TRBJ2-3 TRBV19 - -
TGTGCCAGCAGTTACCAACAGGGTTACGAGCAGTACTTC CASSYQQGYEQYF TRBJ2-7 TRBV2 - -
TGTGCCAGCAGTTTATCAGGGATGAATCAGCCCCAGCATTTT CASSLSGMNQPQHF TRBJ1-5 TRBV28 - -
TGCGCCAGCAAAAAGGACAACTACGAGCAGTACTTC CASKKDNYEQYF TRBJ2-7 TRBV5-1 - -
TGTGCCAGCAGTTTATACGCAGGGCCTGGAAACACCATATATTTT CASSLYAGPGNTIYF TRBJ1-3 TRBV28 - -
TGTGCCAGCAGTTCACTTAGACAGGGCCCCATTCAGTACTTC CASSSLRQGPIQYF TRBJ2-4 TRBV6-2/TRBV6-3 - TRBD1
TGTGCCAGCAGTTACTCGGCGAGGAGCTCCTACGAGCAGTACTTC CASSYSARSSYEQYF TRBJ2-7 TRBV6-5 - -
TGTGCCATCGGAGGAACAGATACGCAGTATTTT CAIGGTDTQYF TRBJ2-3 TRBV10-3 - -
TGTGCCAGCAGTTGGGCAGGGGGTAACGAGCAGTACTTC CASSWAGGNEQYF TRBJ2-7 TRBV27 - TRBD1
TGTGCCAGCAGTTCTGACAGAGATAACTATGGCTACACCTTC CASSSDRDNYGYTF TRBJ1-2 TRBV7-3 - -
TGTGCCAGCAGCTTAGTTGGCGGAGACTACAATGAGCAGTTCTTC CASSLVGGDYNEQFF TRBJ2-1 TRBV7-8 - -
TGTGCCAGCAGCTTAGTCAGGTCTAGCGGGAGGTACAATGAGCAGTTCTTC CASSLVRSSGRYNEQFF TRBJ2-1 TRBV7-2 - TRBD2
TGTGCCAGTAGTCCCCGCGGGGGTACATCGAGCTCTGGAAACACCATATATTTT CASSPRGGTSSSGNTIYF TRBJ1-3 TRBV19 - -
TGTGCCAGAAGCAGATTAGGACAGGGGGGGTCGTACAATGAGCAGTTCTTC CARSRLGQGGSYNEQFF TRBJ2-1 TRBV5-3 - TRBD1
TGTGCCAGCAGCTTACAGGGGAATGGCTACACCTTC CASSLQGNGYTF TRBJ1-2 TRBV13 - -
TGTGCCAGTGAGGGCGGGACAGGGGTTTACGAGCAGTACTTC CASEGGTGVYEQYF TRBJ2-7 TRBV5-6 many TRBD1
TGTGCCAGCAGTGAAACCGGGACTATATTATCTTTTTACAATGAGCAGTTCTTC CASSETGTILSFYNEQFF TRBJ2-1 TRBV2 - TRBD2
TGCGCCAGCAGCCAAGATACGAACACCGGGGAGCTGTTTTTT CASSQDTNTGELFF TRBJ2-2 TRBV4-3 once -
TGTGCCAGCAGTACAGGGGACTACAATGAGCAGTTCTTC CASSTGDYNEQFF TRBJ2-1 TRBV28 - TRBD1
TGTGCCAGCAGCCAAGAAGTCGGGCGACAGGGAAATGAAAAACTGTTTTTT CASSQEVGRQGNEKLFF TRBJ1-4 TRBV4-2 - TRBD1
TGCGCCAGCAGCCAAGATTCCCCCAATAGCGGGAGCTCCGGGGAGCTGTTTTTT CASSQDSPNSGSSGELFF TRBJ2-2 TRBV4-3 - TRBD2
TGTGCCAGCAGTTCGGGGGGGGCACGTGGCTACACCTTC CASSSGGARGYTF TRBJ1-2 TRBV9 - -
TGTGCCAGCAGTTCGCGGAGATTCACAGATACGCAGTATTTT CASSSRRFTDTQYF TRBJ2-3 TRBV28 - -
TGCGCCAGCAGCCAAGAGACAGTCGGCAATCAGCCCCAGCATTTT CASSQETVGNQPQHF TRBJ1-5 TRBV4-1 once -
TGTGCCAGTAGTCCGAGACAGGGAGCAAACTACGAGCAGTACTTC CASSPRQGANYEQYF TRBJ2-7 TRBV19 - TRBD1
TGTGCCAGCAGTTACCGGGAGGGCCGTGAGACCCAGTACTTC CASSYREGRETQYF TRBJ2-5 TRBV6-5 - TRBD2
TGTGCCAGCAGCCCCTCGGGACTCAGATTGAACACTGAAGCTTTCTTT CASSPSGLRLNTEAFF TRBJ1-1 TRBV7-9 - -
TGTGCCAGCAGCTCGGGACTAGCGGGAGCGGCCGGGGAGCTGTTTTTT CASSSGLAGAAGELFF TRBJ2-2 TRBV5-4 few TRBD2
TGTGCCACCAGCCTCACTAGCGTCTACAATGAGCAGTTCTTC CATSLTSVYNEQFF TRBJ2-1 TRBV15 - TRBD2
TGTGCCACCAGTGACACGCAGAAGTCTAATGAGCAGTTCTTC CATSDTQKSNEQFF TRBJ2-1 TRBV24-1 - -
TGTGCCAGCGGGAAGCAGGGGACGGATACGCAGTATTTT CASGKQGTDTQYF TRBJ2-3 TRBV2 - -
TGTGCCAGCAGCGCGACTAGCGGGTCAGATACGCAGTATTTT CASSATSGSDTQYF TRBJ2-3 TRBV7-3 - TRBD2
TGTGCCAGCAGCTTTCGTGCCGGGTCCTACAATGAGCAGTTCTTC CASSFRAGSYNEQFF TRBJ2-1 TRBV7-9 - -
TGTGCCAGCAGCTTACGGGCCTACGAGCAGTACTTC CASSLRAYEQYF TRBJ2-7 TRBV7-8 - -
TGTGCCAGCAGATACACAGGGGGTGAAAAACTGTTTTTT CASRYTGGEKLFF TRBJ1-4 TRBV11-2 - TRBD1
TGTGCCAGCAGTCAGGTCGACGAGGGGGCTAATGAAAAACTGTTTTTT CASSQVDEGANEKLFF TRBJ1-4 TRBV28 - -
TGTGCCAGCTCACCGGCAGGGGGCTATGAGCAGTTCTTC CASSPAGGYEQFF TRBJ2-1 TRBV18 - TRBD1
TGTGCCAGCAGCACCAGACTAGTAAGCGAGCAGTTCTTC CASSTRLVSEQFF TRBJ2-1 TRBV9 - -
TGTGCCAGCAGCGCCGGGACAGGGGTTGAGCAGTTCTTC CASSAGTGVEQFF TRBJ2-1 TRBV9 - TRBD1
TGTGCCAGCAGTACCCGACAGGTTCACTATGGCTACACCTTC CASSTRQVHYGYTF TRBJ1-2 TRBV6-6 - -
TGTGCCAGCAGCCAAGGTGAGCAGGGACTCGGTCAGCCCCAGCATTTT CASSQGEQGLGQPQHF TRBJ1-5 TRBV3-1/TRBV3-2 - -
TGTGCCAGCAGTACAAGCGGGAGAAACACCGGGGAGCTGTTTTTT CASSTSGRNTGELFF TRBJ2-2 TRBV2 - TRBD2
TGTGCCAGCAGCCCCCCGGTCGCTGGAAACACCATATATTTT CASSPPVAGNTIYF TRBJ1-3 TRBV11-2 - -